This T cell receptor beta chain came from a study of identical twins. The authors used template switching to add a universal primer site and gave cDNA unique molecular identifiers. TCRdb fed the 5' RACE reads into MiXCR, producing one record per CDR3 protein. This sample has about 340,000 distinct CDR3 sequences, with roughly 12% found just once. Trimming cost V 7 bases and J 6 bases, with 10 bases left between them. CDR3 length: 12 residues. Points from the study as a whole: Researchers reported excess low generation probability among twin-shared out-of-frame alpha sequences. Diverse VJ usage suggested most zero-insertion clonotypes were not invariant T cells. Insertions ran lower in abundant cord blood beta clonotypes, though not in memory repertoires.

As regards this clonotype: Its matching antigen is unknown.

These data are also associated with another study on yellow fever vaccine responses in identical twins.

The sample was CD8+ T cells sorted from blood. The chain combines TRBV12-3 or TRBV12-4 with TRBJ2-1; D call uncertain. The TCR originated in a woman in her late teens or twenties in good health. DNA for the CDR3: TGTGCCAGCACCCTTTGGGCCAATGAGCAGTTCTTC. Residues: CASTLWANEQFF.